The clone carrying this T cell receptor beta chain was observed at least ten times. Its target is not known. The CDR3 loop spans 14 amino acids. V gave up 6 bases and J gave up 5 bases, with 17 bases separating them. The germline CDR1 and CDR2 sequences are MNHEY and SVGAGI. The data are from a study of cytomegalovirus exposure and HLA in healthy donors. Findings of the study overall: There were reportedly fewer N-insertions in an Asian-associated ancestry cluster than the approximately 600-donor mean, in a later analysis.

PCR employed 60 Vbeta and 13 Jbeta primers. Produced via immunoSEQ multiplex PCR; TCRdb's table is partial and in-frame only. The data hold some 140,000 clones, with approximately 77% observed a single time. This receptor was obtained from a man under 40 in good health and CMV-seronegative. Sequenced material: PBMCs. The rearrangement uses TRBV6-5 and TRBJ2-7; a weak D match, TRBD2 (5 bases). Written as DNA, the CDR3 is TGTGCCAGCAGCCCTGAGCGGTGGCGGGACGAGCAGTACTTC. Translating it yields CASSPERWRDEQYF.